Below, 10 T cell receptor beta chains from the same sample are listed, as sequenced in a study of cytomegalovirus exposure and HLA in healthy donors. The study ran its PCR with 60 Vbeta and 13 Jbeta primers. Some clones are missing from TCRdb's copy, which holds only in-frame ones; the method was immunoSEQ multiplex PCR. The table has about 140,000 clones, around 72% seen once. The sample consisted of PBMCs. The receptors shown here come from a man aged 40-49 years in good health and CMV-seronegative.

CDR3 DNA sequence: TGTGCCACTCGGGGGGGGCCCTTCACAGATACGCAGTATTTT. It specifies CATRGGPFTDTQYF. The chain joins TRBV6-1 to TRBJ2-3, with 8 bases lining up with TRBD2. The CDR3 consists of 14 residues. The V gene end was trimmed by 10 bases and the J gene end by 2 bases; junction bases not matched to a gene: 8. Germline CDR1 is MNHNS and CDR2 is SASEGT.

V and J are TRBV7-8 and TRBJ2-2; the match to TRBD2 covers 7 bases. After removal of 5 bases from V and 6 bases from J, the junction contained 12 bases not matched to a gene. Germline-derived CDR1 and CDR2 are SGHVS and FQNEAQ. This CDR3 region has 16 residues. CDR3 sequence reads: CASSLNMWGGAGELFF. CDR3 in DNA: TGTGCCAGCAGCCTAAATATGTGGGGGGGGGCCGGGGAGCTGTTTTTT.

The V call is TRBV14, the J call TRBJ2-3; D unresolved. Trimming stripped 1 base from V and 0 bases from J, with 5 bases between. This CDR3 spans 14 amino acids. The germline V gene encodes CDR1 SGHDN and CDR2 FVKESK. CDR3 nucleotides: TGTGCCAGCAGCCAAGGGCGGAGCACAGATACGCAGTATTTT. Amino acids: CASSQGRSTDTQYF.

The V and J genes are TRBV30 and TRBJ1-6; 7 bases are shared with TRBD1. CDR1 is GTSNPN and CDR2 is SVGIG in the germline V gene (reference sequence). The CDR3 is 13 amino acids. V shed 4 bases and J 7 bases; nucleotides not matched to a gene: 4. Written as DNA, the CDR3 is TGTGCCTGGACGACAGGGCGGAATTCACCCCTCCACTTT. It is translated as CAWTTGRNSPLHF.

The chain links TRBV6-1 to TRBJ2-7, with 9 nucleotides matching TRBD2. J gave up 0 bases and V 0 bases, and 12 bases lay outside the gene matches. The length of the CDR3 is 19 residues. Germline CDR1 and CDR2: MNHNS and SASEGT. Here the CDR3 reads CASSEASGGPQRFSYEQYF. In nucleotides, the CDR3 is TGTGCCAGCAGTGAAGCGAGCGGGGGGCCTCAACGCTTCTCCTACGAGCAGTACTTC.

This chain uses TRBV9 with TRBJ2-5, with D tentatively TRBD2 (6 bases). Germline V gene data show CDR1 as SGDLS and CDR2 as YYNGEE. The CDR3 contains 15 residues. Trimming left V 2 bases short and J 2 bases short, with 13 bases between. The CDR3 spells CASSVAGTSQETQYF. The CDR3 DNA is TGTGCCAGCAGCGTCGCCGGGACTTCACAAGAGACCCAGTACTTC.

The genes are TRBV5-1 and TRBJ2-5; tentatively, D is TRBD2 (6 bases). This CDR3 has 13 amino acids. CDR1 SGHRS and CDR2 YFSETQ come from the germline V gene. Trimming shortened V by 5 bases and J by 5 bases, and 13 bases separated the two germline ends. The DNA of the CDR3 is TGCGCCAGCAGGGGGGGAGGACGGGAGACCCAGTACTTC. Its translation: CASRGGGRETQYF. The entire variable domain, with the rest obtained from reference TRBV5-1 and TRBJ2-5, is as follows: KAGVTQTPRYLIKTRGQQVTLSCSPISGHRSVSWYQQTPGQGLQFLFEYFSETQRNKGNFPGRFSGRQFSNSRSEMNVSTLELGDSALYLCASRGGGRETQYFGPGTRLLVL.

J is TRBJ2-2 and V is TRBV4-1; 8 bases are a match to TRBD2. The V gene end was trimmed by 3 bases and the J gene end by 5 bases; junction bases not matched to a gene: 14. The CDR3 has 18 amino acids. Germline V gene data show CDR1 as MGHRA and CDR2 as YSYEKL. CDR3 sequence (DNA): TGCGCCAGCAGCCACCTTCCTCTACTAGCGGAGACAACCGGGGAGCTGTTTTTT. This sequence encodes CASSHLPLLAETTGELFF.

The chain couples TRBV29-1 to TRBJ1-1, with 7 bases fitting TRBD1. J lost 5 bases, V lost 0 bases, and 15 bases had no gene match. CDR1 is SQVTM, CDR2 ANQGSEA, per germline. The CDR3 sequence is 17 residues long. CDR3 sequence: CSVEDWVWGTEDTEAFF. In nucleotides, the CDR3 is TGCAGCGTTGAAGATTGGGTCTGGGGGACAGAGGATACTGAAGCTTTCTTT.

V usage is TRBV2 and J usage is TRBJ1-4; D possibly corresponds to TRBD1 (5 bases). V was trimmed by 4 bases and J by 6 bases, leaving 9 bases between them. The CDR3 extends over 13 amino acids. Germline CDR1 SNHLY, CDR2 FYNNEI. The CDR3 DNA is TGTGCCAGCAGTGGGGGGGACCATGAAAAACTGTTTTTT. It specifies CASSGGDHEKLFF.